The 28 T cell receptor beta chains below all came from one sample that was sequenced in a study of cytomegalovirus exposure and HLA in healthy donors. PCR primers comprised 60 Vbeta and 13 Jbeta primers. The table came from immunoSEQ multiplex PCR; TCRdb's copy has only in-frame clones and leaves some out. The sample yields roughly 67,000 clones, roughly 73% seen once. The sequencing input was PBMCs. Receptors were obtained from a man aged 35 to 55 in good health and CMV-seronegative.

In its sample, this clone was seen once. The V gene is TRBV28, the J gene TRBJ2-7; 10 bases are shared with TRBD2. Trimming removed 7 bases from V and 4 bases from J; junction bases left unmatched: 7. Looked up from germline, CDR1 is MDHEN and CDR2 is SYDVKM. This CDR3 has 14 amino acids. The CDR3 DNA follows: TGTGCCAGCATCGGGCTAGCGGGAGAGTACGAGCAGTACTTC. Its translation is CASIGLAGEYEQYF.

The genes are TRBV7-9 and TRBJ2-2; the D gene is possibly TRBD2 (5 bases). Germline V gives CDR1 SEHNR, CDR2 FQNEAQ (reference sequence). The CDR3 loop spans 14 amino acids. V lost 1 base and J 6 bases, leaving 9 bases between the germline ends. Written as DNA, the CDR3 is TGTGCCAGCAGCTTAGTAGCGAGCGCCGGGGAGCTGTTTTTT. It is translated as CASSLVASAGELFF.

The CDR3, as DNA: TGTGCCAGCAGCTCCACGGGGGTCTTCTACGAGCAGTACTTC. Its protein is CASSSTGVFYEQYF. The rearrangement joins TRBV5-6 to TRBJ2-7, with D possibly being TRBD2 (6 bases). The germline CDR1 and CDR2 sequences are SGHDT and YYEEEE. Trimming cost V 3 bases and J 3 bases, with 13 bases left between them. The CDR3 runs to 14 residues.

The chain couples TRBV7-8 to TRBJ2-3, with D tentatively TRBD1 (6 bases). There are 15 residues in the CDR3. Looked up from germline, CDR1 is SGHVS and CDR2 is FQNEAQ. Trimming took off 5 bases at V and 1 base at J, with 13 bases between the two ends. The CDR3 nucleotides read TGTGCCAGCAGCGGCTATGAGGGGGGCACAGATACGCAGTATTTT. This encodes CASSGYEGGTDTQYF.

The chain joins TRBV7-8 to TRBJ2-3; 9 bases line up with TRBD2. The germline V gene encodes CDR1 SGHVS and CDR2 FQNEAQ. V shed 4 bases, J shed 0 bases, and the junction held 5 bases outside the gene matches. This CDR3 is built from 16 residues. The CDR3 here is CASSSGLARSTDTQYF. The DNA for the CDR3 is TGTGCCAGCAGCTCCGGACTAGCGAGAAGCACAGATACGCAGTATTTT.

This clone occurred a few times. The chain uses TRBV7-6 and TRBJ2-1, with D possibly TRBD1 on 6 matching bases. V shed 5 bases and J shed 5 bases, with 10 bases lying between them. This CDR3 has 13 amino acids. The V gene's germline CDR1 is SGHVS and CDR2 FNYEAQ. CDR3 coding DNA: TGTGCCAGCAGCGCAAACAGGGACAATGAGCAGTTCTTC. It encodes CASSANRDNEQFF.

Concerning this clone itself: The junction departs from germline at one end; a sequencing error may be responsible. Other DNA sequences in the same sample also yield this CDR3. The gene calls are TRBV5-8 and TRBJ2-1; perhaps TRBD1 as D (6 bases). The length of the CDR3 is 14 residues. Germline assignment: CDR1 SGHTS and CDR2 YDEGEE. CDR3 coding DNA: TGTGCCAGCAGCTTACAGGGTCCTGCCAATGAGCAATTCTTC. It is translated as CASSLQGPANEQFF.

In nucleotides, the CDR3 is TGTGCCAGCAGTGCGTCCTTGTCTGGGGCCAACGTCCTGACTTTC. Residues: CASSASLSGANVLTF. The rearrangement uses TRBV6-1 and TRBJ2-6; no definite D call. The CDR3 runs to 15 residues. V was trimmed by 4 bases and J by 1 base, leaving 8 bases between them. Germline CDR1 MNHNS, CDR2 SASEGT.

The CDR3 coding sequence is TGTGCCAGCAGCTTACAGGGGGGAGAGACCCAGTACTTC. Its translation: CASSLQGGETQYF. The chain joins TRBV5-6 to TRBJ2-5; 8 bases agree with TRBD1. The trim removed 2 bases at V and 4 bases at J, leaving 1 base unmatched. Germline V gene data show CDR1 as SGHDT and CDR2 as YYEEEE. This CDR3 region has 13 residues. The whole variable domain, remainder taken from reference TRBV5-6 and TRBJ2-5, is DAGVTQSPTHLIKTRGQQVTLRCSPKSGHDTVSWYQQALGQGPQFIFQYYEEEERQRGNFPDRFSGHQFPNYSSELNVNALLLGDSALYLCASSLQGGETQYFGPGTRLLVL.

This chain joins TRBV2 and TRBJ2-3; 8 bases align to TRBD2. Germline lookup yields CDR1 SNHLY and CDR2 FYNNEI. The V and J ends lost 2 bases and 4 bases, in that order; junction bases with no gene match: 5. This CDR3 region has 15 residues. This chain's CDR3 is CASSERGGFADTQYF. As DNA, the CDR3 is TGTGCCAGCAGTGAACGGGGGGGCTTTGCAGATACGCAGTATTTT.

V is TRBV6-4 and J is TRBJ2-1, with 7 bases aligning to TRBD2. V lost 4 bases and J lost 9; bases outside the gene matches: 9. The germline V gene encodes CDR1 MRHNA and CDR2 SNTAGT. CDR3 length: 14 amino acids. The CDR3 loop is CASSVVGGGPEQFF. CDR3 bases: TGTGCCAGCAGTGTCGTCGGGGGAGGGCCTGAGCAGTTCTTC.

This chain uses TRBV9 with TRBJ2-3, with 7 positions matching TRBD2. Losses at the gene ends were 3 bases for V and 4 bases for J; bases not matched to a gene: 5. Germline CDR1 SGDLS, CDR2 YYNGEE. The CDR3 spans 14 residues. The CDR3 sequence is CASSGPTSADTQYF. The CDR3 DNA is TGTGCCAGCAGCGGGCCTACTAGCGCAGATACGCAGTATTTT.

The genes are TRBV5-4 and TRBJ2-1; D remains ambiguous. Germline-derived CDR1 and CDR2 are SGHNT and YYREEE (reference sequence). CDR3 length: 15 residues. The ends were cut back, 1 base at V and 5 bases at J, with 13 bases in the middle. In nucleotides, the CDR3 is TGTGCCAGCAGCTTGTATCTGGTAGTGGACAATGAGCAGTTCTTC. Protein sequence: CASSLYLVVDNEQFF.

The chain uses TRBV19 and TRBJ2-2, with 15 bases that match TRBD2. J gave up 6 bases and V 7 bases, and 21 bases lay outside the gene matches. Germline V gene data show CDR1 as LNHDA and CDR2 as SQIVND (reference sequence). The CDR3 sequence is 21 residues long. The CDR3 loop is CASTRRGAQGLAGGQSGELFF. The CDR3 coding sequence is TGTGCCAGTACCCGACGAGGGGCACAGGGACTAGCGGGAGGACAATCCGGGGAGCTGTTTTTT.

As to this clone: One end of the junction does not line up with germline, which may come from a read error. The V call is TRBV15, the J call TRBJ2-7; a possible D gene is TRBD1 (6 bases). Germline values: CDR1 LNHNV, CDR2 YYDKDF (reference sequence). The CDR3 spans 15 residues. The CDR3 bases are TGTGCCACCAGCCGAGAGAGCAGGGGATCCGACGAGCAGTACTTC. This translates into CATSRESRGSDEQYF. Combining the CDR3 with reference TRBV15 and TRBJ2-7 gives the whole variable domain DAMVIQNPRYQVTQFGKPVTLSCSQTLNHNVMYWYQQKSSQAPKLLFHYYDKDFNNEADTPDNFQSRRPNTSFCFLDIRSPGLGDTAMYLCATSRESRGSDEQYFGPGTRLTVT.

The chain is built from TRBV19 and TRBJ2-2, with D perhaps TRBD1 (5 bases). CDR1 LNHDA and CDR2 SQIVND come from the germline V gene (reference sequence). With 5 bases removed from V and 7 bases from J, the gap between germline ends came to 17 bases. The CDR3 is 15 amino acids. The CDR3 reads CASSQTGPQGGELFF. The CDR3 nucleotides read TGTGCCAGTAGTCAGACTGGCCCGCAGGGCGGGGAGCTGTTTTTT. Full variable domain (outside the CDR3, taken from reference TRBV19 and TRBJ2-2): DGGITQSPKYLFRKEGQNVTLSCEQNLNHDAMYWYRQDPGQGLRLIYYSQIVNDFQKGDIAEGYSVSREKKESFPLTVTSAQKNPTAFYLCASSQTGPQGGELFFGEGSRLTVL.

The gene calls are TRBV2 and TRBJ2-5; no reliable D call. The J call may be incorrect, as the DNA end agrees better with TRBJ2-7. CDR3 length: 12 amino acids. Germline CDR1 and CDR2: SNHLY and FYNNEI. CDR3 coding DNA: TGTGCCAGCGAGGTCCGGAGCTACGAGCAGTACTTC. The encoded protein is CASEVRSYEQYF.

The J gene is TRBJ2-3, the V gene TRBV2, with D perhaps matching TRBD1 (5 bases). V gave up 8 bases and J gave up 3 bases, with 12 bases separating them. This CDR3 spans 13 amino acids. Germline lookup yields CDR1 SNHLY and CDR2 FYNNEI. In DNA form, the CDR3 reads TGTGCCAGCGGGGCCGGCCAGACAGATACGCAGTATTTT. This codes for CASGAGQTDTQYF.

The V call is TRBV18, the J call TRBJ2-7; D may be TRBD1 (5 bases). Germline V gives CDR1 KGHSH, CDR2 LQKENI. This CDR3 contains 14 residues. Trimming shortened V by 5 bases and J by 0 bases, and 11 bases separated the two germline ends. The CDR3 bases are TGTGCCAGCTCAAATTTAGACAGCTCCTACGAGCAGTACTTC. It translates to CASSNLDSSYEQYF.

This sequence joins TRBV5-4 and TRBJ2-5; tentative D call: TRBD1 (7 bases). CDR1 and CDR2 (germline): SGHNT, YYREEE (reference sequence). The CDR3 contains 17 residues. Trimming removed 3 bases from V and 3 bases from J, with 21 bases in between. The DNA for the CDR3 is TGTGCCAGCAGCTATCCCGGGACAGCCTCGGGGGAAGAGACCCAGTACTTC. The encoded protein is CASSYPGTASGEETQYF. Based on the CDR3 plus reference TRBV5-4 and TRBJ2-5, the full variable domain is ETGVTQSPTHLIKTRGQQVTLRCSSQSGHNTVSWYQQALGQGPQFIFQYYREEENGRGNFPPRFSGLQFPNYSSELNVNALELDDSALYLCASSYPGTASGEETQYFGPGTRLLVL.

The chain couples TRBV28 to TRBJ1-4; a possible D gene is TRBD1 (5 bases). There are 14 residues in the CDR3. Germline assignment: CDR1 MDHEN and CDR2 SYDVKM. V lost 3 bases and J 7 bases, leaving 12 bases between the germline ends. The CDR3 is CASSLGGGGEKLFF. The CDR3 nucleotides read TGTGCCAGCAGTTTGGGCGGGGGGGGTGAAAAACTGTTTTTT.

The CDR3 DNA is TGTGCCAGCTCACCACTAGGCGGGAGGAATTCAGATACGCAGTATTTT. Its protein is CASSPLGGRNSDTQYF. The J gene is TRBJ2-3, the V gene TRBV18, with 8 bases fitting TRBD2. This CDR3 region has 16 residues. CDR1 is KGHSH and CDR2 is LQKENI in the germline V gene. Trimming cost V 1 base and J 4 bases; bases outside gene matches: 7.

The V gene is TRBV10-1, the J gene TRBJ2-4, with 12 bases matching TRBD2. The CDR3 runs to 17 residues. Germline V gene lookup returns CDR1 WNHNN and CDR2 SYGVQD (reference sequence). The trim removed 7 bases at V and 1 base at J, leaving 8 bases unmatched. CDR3 loop: CASTQPSGGGAKNIQYF. Written as DNA, the CDR3 is TGCGCCAGCACCCAACCTAGCGGGGGGGGTGCCAAAAACATTCAGTACTTC.

This clone was seen only once. The chain recombines TRBV11-2 with TRBJ2-7, with 7 bases aligning to TRBD1. The V gene's germline CDR1 is SGHAT and CDR2 FQNNGV. The CDR3 sequence is 12 residues long. Trimming removed 6 bases from V and 4 bases from J; junction bases left unmatched: 3. In nucleotides, the CDR3 is TGTGCCAGCAGAGAGGGGGCTTACGAGCAGTACTTC. Protein sequence: CASREGAYEQYF.

This clone was observed a single time. V gene TRBV5-8 combines with J gene TRBJ1-5, with TRBD1 as a possible D gene (6 bases). The CDR3 loop spans 13 amino acids. V was pared by 3 bases and J by 4 bases, with 8 bases between. Germline V CDR1 and CDR2: SGHTS, YDEGEE. CDR3 sequence reads: CASSWQGNQPQHF. In nucleotides, the CDR3 is TGTGCCAGCAGCTGGCAGGGGAATCAGCCCCAGCATTTT.

The chain is built from TRBV10-1 and TRBJ2-3; 16 nucleotides align to TRBD2. Germline CDR1 WNHNN, CDR2 SYGVQD (reference sequence). This CDR3 contains 16 residues. Trimming cost V 4 bases and J 4 bases; bases outside gene matches: 2. The CDR3 loop is CASSVGTSGRADTQYF. In DNA form, the CDR3 reads TGCGCCAGCAGTGTCGGGACTAGCGGGAGGGCAGATACGCAGTATTTT.

In this sample, this clone turned up a few times. The chain combines TRBV6-1 with TRBJ1-5; tentative D call: TRBD1 (5 bases). The CDR3 contains 14 residues. Germline CDR1 is MNHNS and CDR2 is SASEGT. Between the trimmed V and J ends, which lost 4 bases and 2 bases, there was a span of 9 bases. The CDR3, as DNA: TGTGCCAGCAGTGGCGTGACAGGCAATCAGCCCCAGCATTTT. This translates into CASSGVTGNQPQHF.

The rearrangement joins TRBV27 to TRBJ2-5; D perhaps matches TRBD2 (6 bases). CDR3 length: 17 amino acids. V was cut by 3 bases and J by 3 bases, with 20 bases left in between. CDR1 MNHEY and CDR2 SMNVEV come from the germline V gene (reference sequence). The CDR3 reads CASSFRGFLAPEETQYF. CDR3 DNA: TGTGCCAGCAGTTTTAGGGGTTTCCTAGCGCCCGAAGAGACCCAGTACTTC.